These T cell receptor beta chains were read from a single sample in a study of regulatory T cells in long-lasting Graves disease. TCRdb used MiXCR to reprocess the multiplex PCR reads, holding one entry per CDR3 protein. The repertoire consists of a few hundred thousand distinct CDR3 sequences, with approximately 16% occurring once and the leading ten covering about 8.3%. The same data also contributed to another study, on T cells in Graves' hyperthyroidism and ophthalmopathy.

This specimen was peripheral blood mononuclear cells (PBMCs), taken at new diagnosis, from a patient treated with antithyroid drugs. These receptors came from a woman between 40 and 55 years old with Graves disease. CDR3s include the opening cysteine and the closing phenylalanine or tryptophan. Fields, in order: CDR3 protein, CDR3 DNA, J gene, D gene, V gene, clone size, CDR3 length. D genes are given only for firm matches. Clone size appears in some rows only: once, few, many, or a class for an expanded clone.

cdr3_aa: CASRVRRDSLVETQYF
cdr3_nt: TGTGCCAGCAGGGTTCGCCGGGACAGCCTGGTAGAGACCCAGTACTTC
j_call: TRBJ2-5
d_call: TRBD1
v_call: TRBV27
clone_size: many
cdr3_length: 16

cdr3_aa: CASSLETGLNTGELFF
cdr3_nt: TGCGCCAGCAGCTTGGAGACTGGACTCAACACCGGGGAGCTGTTTTTT
j_call: TRBJ2-2
d_call: NA
v_call: TRBV5-1
clone_size: NA
cdr3_length: 16

cdr3_aa: CASSQTPGGRDTGELFF
cdr3_nt: TGTGCCAGCAGCCAAACCCCAGGGGGTCGGGACACCGGGGAGCTGTTTTTT
j_call: TRBJ2-2
d_call: TRBD1
v_call: TRBV4-2
clone_size: NA
cdr3_length: 17

cdr3_aa: CASSMVGNTIYF
cdr3_nt: TGTGCCAGTAGTATGGTTGGAAACACCATATATTTT
j_call: TRBJ1-3
d_call: NA
v_call: TRBV19
clone_size: few
cdr3_length: 12

cdr3_aa: CASSLSGRAAGELFF
cdr3_nt: TGCGCCAGCAGCTTGAGCGGGAGGGCCGCCGGGGAGCTGTTTTTT
j_call: TRBJ2-2
d_call: TRBD2
v_call: TRBV5-1
clone_size: many
cdr3_length: 15

cdr3_aa: CASTPLAGPYNEQFF
cdr3_nt: TGTGCCAGCACCCCTCTAGCGGGACCCTACAATGAGCAGTTCTTC
j_call: TRBJ2-1
d_call: TRBD2
v_call: TRBV12-3/TRBV12-4
clone_size: many
cdr3_length: 15

cdr3_aa: CASSILAGENSYEQYF
cdr3_nt: TGTGCCAGTAGTATACTAGCGGGAGAGAACTCCTACGAGCAGTACTTC
j_call: TRBJ2-7
d_call: TRBD2
v_call: TRBV19
clone_size: many
cdr3_length: 16

cdr3_aa: CASSYSGGPPAGKLFF
cdr3_nt: TGTGCCAGCAGTTACTCGGGGGGACCGCCGGCCGGAAAACTGTTTTTT
j_call: TRBJ1-4
d_call: NA
v_call: TRBV6-6
clone_size: NA
cdr3_length: 16

cdr3_aa: CASSLALGLWGGVGTEAFF
cdr3_nt: TGTGCCAGCAGCTTAGCACTAGGTCTGTGGGGTGGAGTTGGCACTGAAGCTTTCTTT
j_call: TRBJ1-1
d_call: NA
v_call: TRBV11-3
clone_size: many
cdr3_length: 19

cdr3_aa: CASSIAGTAQETQYF
cdr3_nt: TGTGCCAGTAGTATCGCCGGGACAGCCCAAGAGACCCAGTACTTC
j_call: TRBJ2-5
d_call: TRBD1
v_call: TRBV19
clone_size: NA
cdr3_length: 15

cdr3_aa: CASSERVGYSNQPQHF
cdr3_nt: TGTGCCAGCAGTGAAAGGGTGGGATATAGCAATCAGCCCCAGCATTTT
j_call: TRBJ1-5
d_call: NA
v_call: TRBV2
clone_size: NA
cdr3_length: 16

cdr3_aa: CAIMGTSGSYNEQFF
cdr3_nt: TGTGCCATCATGGGGACTAGCGGGAGCTACAATGAGCAGTTCTTC
j_call: TRBJ2-1
d_call: TRBD2
v_call: TRBV10-3
clone_size: many
cdr3_length: 15

cdr3_aa: CASSLEGTVKVPYEQYF
cdr3_nt: TGTGCCAGCAGCTTAGAGGGGACAGTTAAAGTTCCCTACGAGCAGTACTTC
j_call: TRBJ2-7
d_call: TRBD1
v_call: TRBV11-3
clone_size: many
cdr3_length: 17

cdr3_aa: CASSPLGLAGAGGANVLTF
cdr3_nt: TGTGCCAGCAGCCCCCTGGGACTAGCGGGAGCTGGTGGGGCCAACGTCCTGACTTTC
j_call: TRBJ2-6
d_call: TRBD2
v_call: TRBV6-1
clone_size: NA
cdr3_length: 19

cdr3_aa: CASSDRSNTEAFF
cdr3_nt: TGTGCCAGCAGTGATAGATCGAACACTGAAGCTTTCTTT
j_call: TRBJ1-1
d_call: NA
v_call: TRBV25-1
clone_size: many
cdr3_length: 13

cdr3_aa: CASSIAGVRNQPQHF
cdr3_nt: TGTGCCAGTAGTATCGCTGGGGTTCGCAATCAGCCCCAGCATTTT
j_call: TRBJ1-5
d_call: NA
v_call: TRBV19
clone_size: once
cdr3_length: 15

cdr3_aa: CASSYTNKGQGVHF
cdr3_nt: TGTGCCAGCAGTTACACAAATAAAGGACAGGGTGTACATTTT
j_call: TRBJ1-5
d_call: TRBD1
v_call: TRBV6-2/TRBV6-3
clone_size: many
cdr3_length: 14

cdr3_aa: CASSSSGRRQETQYF
cdr3_nt: TGTGCCAGCAGTTCTAGCGGGAGACGCCAAGAGACCCAGTACTTC
j_call: TRBJ2-5
d_call: TRBD2
v_call: TRBV12-3/TRBV12-4
clone_size: many
cdr3_length: 15

cdr3_aa: CASSAGGQETQYF
cdr3_nt: TGTGCCAGCAGTGCAGGGGGACAAGAGACCCAGTACTTC
j_call: TRBJ2-5
d_call: TRBD1
v_call: TRBV6-2/TRBV6-3
clone_size: many
cdr3_length: 13

cdr3_aa: CASSATSGQETQYF
cdr3_nt: TGTGCCAGCAGTGCGACTAGCGGACAAGAGACCCAGTACTTC
j_call: TRBJ2-5
d_call: TRBD2
v_call: TRBV6-2/TRBV6-3
clone_size: many
cdr3_length: 14

cdr3_aa: CASSYGGLNGYTF
cdr3_nt: TGTGCTAGCAGTTACGGGGGGCTAAATGGCTACACCTTC
j_call: TRBJ1-2
d_call: NA
v_call: TRBV6-9
clone_size: few
cdr3_length: 13

cdr3_aa: CACTDFTDTQYF
cdr3_nt: TGTGCCTGTACGGATTTCACAGATACGCAGTATTTT
j_call: TRBJ2-3
d_call: NA
v_call: TRBV11-2
clone_size: few
cdr3_length: 12

cdr3_aa: CAIGVDYGYTF
cdr3_nt: TGTGCTATCGGGGTGGACTATGGCTACACCTTC
j_call: TRBJ1-2
d_call: NA
v_call: TRBV28
clone_size: many
cdr3_length: 11

cdr3_aa: CASSYGRGSGNTIYF
cdr3_nt: TGTGCCAGCAGTTACGGCAGGGGCTCTGGAAACACCATATATTTT
j_call: TRBJ1-3
d_call: NA
v_call: TRBV6-5
clone_size: few
cdr3_length: 15

cdr3_aa: CATSPIAGEETQYF
cdr3_nt: TGTGCCACCAGCCCCATAGCGGGAGAAGAGACCCAGTACTTC
j_call: TRBJ2-5
d_call: TRBD2
v_call: TRBV24-1
clone_size: NA
cdr3_length: 14

cdr3_aa: CASSLGQGGWQFF
cdr3_nt: TGTGCCAGCAGTCTCGGACAGGGCGGGTGGCAGTTCTTC
j_call: TRBJ2-1
d_call: TRBD1
v_call: TRBV28
clone_size: many
cdr3_length: 13

cdr3_aa: CASSLSPGQGVRGELFF
cdr3_nt: TGTGCTAGCAGCTTATCCCCGGGACAGGGGGTTCGCGGGGAGCTGTTTTTT
j_call: TRBJ2-2
d_call: TRBD1
v_call: TRBV7-7
clone_size: few
cdr3_length: 17

cdr3_aa: CASTLDPGTPYNEQFF
cdr3_nt: TGTGCCAGCACTTTGGACCCCGGGACTCCCTACAATGAGCAGTTCTTC
j_call: TRBJ2-1
d_call: NA
v_call: TRBV12-3/TRBV12-4
clone_size: many
cdr3_length: 16

cdr3_aa: CASTGGTGELFF
cdr3_nt: TGTGCCAGCACAGGGGGCACCGGGGAGCTGTTTTTT
j_call: TRBJ2-2
d_call: TRBD1
v_call: TRBV6-2/TRBV6-3
clone_size: many
cdr3_length: 12

cdr3_aa: CASSKGTGLVDTQYF
cdr3_nt: TGTGCCAGCAGTAAGGGGACAGGTTTAGTAGATACGCAGTATTTT
j_call: TRBJ2-3
d_call: TRBD1
v_call: TRBV6-1
clone_size: few
cdr3_length: 15

cdr3_aa: CSANSGTSETDTQYF
cdr3_nt: TGCAGTGCTAACTCCGGGACTAGCGAGACAGATACGCAGTATTTT
j_call: TRBJ2-3
d_call: TRBD2
v_call: TRBV20-1
clone_size: many
cdr3_length: 15

cdr3_aa: CSARAPGGLSTDTQYF
cdr3_nt: TGCAGTGCTAGAGCCCCGGGGGGACTTAGCACAGATACGCAGTATTTT
j_call: TRBJ2-3
d_call: TRBD2
v_call: TRBV20-1
clone_size: many
cdr3_length: 16

cdr3_aa: CASSLAGTAINGNEQFF
cdr3_nt: TGCGCCAGCAGCTTGGCCGGGACGGCTATTAACGGCAATGAGCAGTTCTTC
j_call: TRBJ2-1
d_call: NA
v_call: TRBV5-1
clone_size: few
cdr3_length: 17

cdr3_aa: CSARPPPKGASTDTQYF
cdr3_nt: TGCAGTGCTAGACCCCCCCCAAAAGGGGCCAGCACAGATACGCAGTATTTT
j_call: TRBJ2-3
d_call: NA
v_call: TRBV20-1
clone_size: many
cdr3_length: 17

cdr3_aa: CASSLDVYEQYF
cdr3_nt: TGTGCCAGCAGTTTAGACGTCTACGAGCAGTACTTC
j_call: TRBJ2-7
d_call: NA
v_call: TRBV5-1
clone_size: many
cdr3_length: 12

cdr3_aa: CASSVNWDNTEAFF
cdr3_nt: TGTGCCAGCAGCGTAAACTGGGATAACACTGAAGCTTTCTTT
j_call: TRBJ1-1
d_call: NA
v_call: TRBV9
clone_size: NA
cdr3_length: 14